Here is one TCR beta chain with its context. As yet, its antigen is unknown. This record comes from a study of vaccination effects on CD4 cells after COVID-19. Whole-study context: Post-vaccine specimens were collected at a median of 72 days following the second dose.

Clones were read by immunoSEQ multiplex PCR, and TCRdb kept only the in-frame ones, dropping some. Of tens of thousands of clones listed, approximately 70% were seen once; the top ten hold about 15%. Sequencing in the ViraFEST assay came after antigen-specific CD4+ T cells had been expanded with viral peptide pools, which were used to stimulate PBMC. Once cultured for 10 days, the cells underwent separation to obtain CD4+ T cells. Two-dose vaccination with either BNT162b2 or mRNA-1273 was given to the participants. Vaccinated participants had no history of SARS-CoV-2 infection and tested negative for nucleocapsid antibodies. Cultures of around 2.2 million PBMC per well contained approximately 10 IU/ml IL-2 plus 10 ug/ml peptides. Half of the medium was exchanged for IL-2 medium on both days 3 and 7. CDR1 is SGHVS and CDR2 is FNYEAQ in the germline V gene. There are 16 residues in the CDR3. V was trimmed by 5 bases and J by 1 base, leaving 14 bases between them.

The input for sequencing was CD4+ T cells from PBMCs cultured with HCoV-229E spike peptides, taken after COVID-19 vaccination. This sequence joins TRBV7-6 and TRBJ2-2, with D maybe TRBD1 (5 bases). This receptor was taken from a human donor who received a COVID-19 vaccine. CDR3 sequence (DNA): TGTGCCAGCAGCCGAGATCGCAGGGAGAACACCGGGGAGCTGTTTTTT. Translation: CASSRDRRENTGELFF.